This TCR beta chain was found in a study of OX40 agonist ivuxolimab in advanced cancers. About the research overall: Three partial responders included one hepatocellular carcinoma patient and two cutaneous melanoma patients. Study-level points and caveats: In the 0.1 to 3.0 mg/kg range, CD4+ and CD8+ blood T cells had expanded clonally by week 6. Expanded peripheral T-cell antigen specificity went undetermined.

Blood sampling was done at baseline, cycle 4 day 1, and cycle 7 day 1. Trimming took 1 base from V and 0 from J; bases not matched to a gene: 5. This CDR3 comprises 16 residues. Germline V gene lookup returns CDR1 SGHRS and CDR2 YFSETQ. Note on this clone: What it recognizes is unknown.

The assay was immunoSEQ multiplex PCR, and TCRdb's table has in-frame clones only and misses some. Of 60,000 or so clones listed, approximately 85% are singletons. V gene TRBV5-1 combines with J gene TRBJ2-3; 7 bases line up with TRBD2. Sequenced material: CD4+ or CD8+ T cells sorted from blood, taken in a trial of the OX40 agonist ivuxolimab. This clonotype was sampled from an adult with an advanced solid tumor such as melanoma, head and neck, liver or kidney cancer. This CDR3 reads CASSLSASGSTDTQYF. The CDR3 region has the DNA TGCGCCAGCAGCTTGTCCGCTAGCGGAAGCACAGATACGCAGTATTTT. The full variable domain, its missing parts supplied by reference TRBV5-1 and TRBJ2-3, is KAGVTQTPRYLIKTRGQQVTLSCSPISGHRSVSWYQQTPGQGLQFLFEYFSETQRNKGNFPGRFSGRQFSNSRSEMNVSTLELGDSALYLCASSLSASGSTDTQYFGPGTRLTVL.